A selection of T cell receptor beta chains follows, all from one sample in a study of T cells in tumors after PD-1 blockade. Sequenced by immunoSEQ multiplex PCR; TCRdb stores in-frame clones only, minus some. The sample includes some 60,000 clones, 80% of them seen just once. Sequencing was performed on PBMCs, taken before anti-PD-1 treatment. The receptors here all came from a human donor with basal cell carcinoma. CDR3s include the opening cysteine and the closing phenylalanine or tryptophan. A D gene is named only where the DNA matches it firmly. Not all rows give a size; the values are once, few, many and, for expanded clones, a class.

size	length	V	D	J	CDR3	DNA
-	14	TRBV25-1	-	TRBJ1-3	CASSEERSGNTIYF	TGTGCCAGCAGTGAAGAACGCTCTGGAAACACCATATATTTT
-	14	TRBV19	-	TRBJ2-2	CASSKDGYTGELFF	TGTGCCAGTAGTAAGGATGGGTACACCGGGGAGCTGTTTTTT
-	15	TRBV19	TRBD2	TRBJ2-7	CASSIGLAGESEQYF	TGTGCCAGTAGTATAGGTCTAGCGGGGGAGTCCGAGCAGTACTTC
few	18	TRBV5-1	TRBD2	TRBJ2-5	CASSPRLAGVRTRETQYF	TGCGCCAGCAGCCCTCGACTAGCGGGGGTCCGAACGAGAGAGACCCAGTACTTC
-	15	TRBV6-2/TRBV6-3	-	TRBJ2-5	CASSTGRGARETQYF	TGTGCCAGCAGTACGGGACGGGGGGCCAGGGAGACCCAGTACTTC
-	13	TRBV6-6	-	TRBJ1-1	CASRSGGVSEAFF	TGTGCCAGCAGATCCGGGGGGGTCTCGGAAGCTTTCTTT
-	13	TRBV12-3/TRBV12-4	-	TRBJ1-5	CASRLLWDQPQHF	TGTGCCAGCAGATTATTATGGGATCAGCCCCAGCATTTT
few	17	TRBV5-6	TRBD2	TRBJ2-3	CASSNYGLAGASDTQYF	TGTGCCAGCAGCAACTACGGACTAGCGGGGGCGTCAGATACGCAGTATTTT
-	15	TRBV5-4	TRBD1	TRBJ2-7	CASSPGTGALGEQYF	TGTGCCAGCAGCCCGGGGACAGGAGCCCTCGGCGAGCAGTACTTC
once	16	TRBV14	-	TRBJ2-3	CASSQGGLASADTQYF	TGTGCCAGCAGCCAAGGAGGGCTAGCGAGTGCAGATACGCAGTATTTT
-	16	TRBV7-6	-	TRBJ1-4	CASSLNTFSTNEKLFF	TGTGCCAGCAGCTTAAACACATTCTCAACTAATGAAAAACTGTTTTTT
-	12	TRBV19	-	TRBJ1-6	CASSRRDSPLHF	TGTGCCAGTAGTAGGCGGGATTCACCCCTCCACTTT
-	13	TRBV18	-	TRBJ1-1	CASSPSSNTEAFF	TGTGCCAGCTCACCGTCTTCTAACACTGAAGCTTTCTTT
-	14	TRBV7-9	TRBD1	TRBJ1-4	CASSPGQGNEKLFF	TGTGCCAGCAGCCCGGGACAGGGAAATGAAAAACTGTTTTTT
-	14	TRBV3-1/TRBV3-2	-	TRBJ2-2	CASKPGRLTGELFF	TGTGCCAGTAAGCCGGGGCGGCTAACCGGGGAGCTGTTTTTT
-	13	TRBV7-3	-	TRBJ1-1	CASSPQGRTEAFF	TGTGCCAGCAGCCCTCAGGGTCGGACTGAAGCTTTCTTT
few	13	TRBV7-4	-	TRBJ2-7	CASTQGSNYEQYF	TGTGCCAGCACCCAAGGGTCCAACTACGAGCAGTACTTC
-	16	TRBV27	-	TRBJ1-5	CASSLSYQGQNQPQHF	TGTGCCAGCAGTTTATCGTACCAGGGTCAGAATCAGCCCCAGCATTTT
-	14	TRBV2	-	TRBJ1-5	CASSYPTGNQPQHF	TGTGCCAGCAGTTATCCGACGGGGAATCAGCCCCAGCATTTT
-	16	TRBV5-1	-	TRBJ1-3	CASSLGDRISGNTIYF	TGCGCCAGCAGCTTGGGAGACAGGATCTCTGGAAACACCATATATTTT
few	15	TRBV9	-	TRBJ1-2	CASSPDGEGIYGYTF	TGTGCCAGCAGCCCGGACGGGGAGGGTATCTATGGCTACACCTTC
-	14	TRBV4-2	-	TRBJ2-1	CASSQDKGYNEQFF	TGTGCCAGCAGCCAAGATAAGGGATACAATGAGCAGTTCTTC
-	14	TRBV7-9	-	TRBJ1-6	CASHRSGGNSPLHF	TGTGCCAGCCATCGTAGCGGGGGGAATTCACCCCTCCACTTT
-	15	TRBV6-5	TRBD1	TRBJ2-4	CASRRVRGQKNIQYF	TGTGCCAGCAGACGGGTGAGGGGGCAGAAAAACATTCAGTACTTC
-	13	TRBV6-6	-	TRBJ2-3	CASRHTRADTQYF	TGTGCCAGCAGACATACTAGGGCAGATACGCAGTATTTT
-	13	TRBV7-9	TRBD1	TRBJ1-2	CASSLQGDYGYTF	TGTGCCAGCAGCCTTCAGGGGGACTATGGCTACACCTTC
-	14	TRBV6-5	-	TRBJ1-1	CASSRDGGRAEAFF	TGTGCCAGCAGTCGGGACGGGGGGCGGGCTGAAGCTTTCTTT
-	13	TRBV27	-	TRBJ2-3	CASSFWGTDTQYF	TGTGCCAGCAGTTTTTGGGGGACAGATACGCAGTATTTT
once	15	TRBV19	-	TRBJ2-7	CASSPLHRVSYEQYF	TGTGCCAGTAGTCCCCTCCACAGGGTTTCCTACGAGCAGTACTTC
once	15	TRBV6-2/TRBV6-3	-	TRBJ1-5	CASSYSGASNQPQHF	TGTGCCAGCAGTTACTCCGGGGCTAGCAATCAGCCCCAGCATTTT
once	13	TRBV9	-	TRBJ2-7	CASSVQAGDEQYF	TGTGCCAGCAGCGTACAGGCAGGGGACGAGCAGTACTTC
-	15	TRBV5-4	TRBD1	TRBJ1-4	CASSSSGGEGEKLFF	TGTGCCAGCAGCTCCTCAGGGGGCGAGGGTGAAAAACTGTTTTTT